This is a list of T cell receptor beta chains from one sample in a study of T cells in Graves' hyperthyroidism and ophthalmopathy. One entry per CDR3 protein results from TCRdb running MiXCR on the multiplex PCR reads. The data hold about 640,000 distinct CDR3 sequences, with less than 25% observed a single time. Sequencing was performed on blood. The source is a man aged 25-40 years with Graves' ophthalmopathy. Both conserved end residues are part of each CDR3. A D gene is named only where the DNA matches it firmly. Clone size is stated in some rows and not others, as once, few, many or a class when expanded.

v_gene	abundance	j_gene	d_gene	len	CDR3aa	CDR3nt
TRBV29-1	few	TRBJ2-7	TRBD1	13	CSARDRGVHEQYF	TGCAGCGCCCGGGACAGAGGGGTCCACGAGCAGTACTTC
TRBV7-9	many	TRBJ2-1	.	15	CASSSAGRPYNEQFF	TGTGCCAGCAGCTCGGCGGGCAGGCCCTACAATGAGCAGTTCTTC
TRBV2	few	TRBJ2-1	.	12	CASSELGVEQFF	TGTGCCAGCAGTGAACTAGGGGTGGAGCAGTTCTTC
TRBV7-9	few	TRBJ2-5	.	14	CASSSLEGQETQYF	TGTGCCAGCAGCTCGCTAGAGGGTCAAGAGACCCAGTACTTC
TRBV11-2	.	TRBJ2-1	TRBD2	15	CASSYWTSGNNEQFF	TGTGCCAGCAGCTATTGGACTAGCGGGAACAATGAGCAGTTCTTC
TRBV28	.	TRBJ2-1	TRBD1	16	CASSSSGTGPGNEQFF	TGTGCCAGCAGTTCCTCCGGGACAGGGCCCGGCAATGAGCAGTTCTTC
TRBV20-1	many	TRBJ2-7	TRBD2	17	CSATGTSGRVLAYEQYF	TGCAGTGCTACCGGGACTAGCGGGAGGGTACTCGCTTACGAGCAGTACTTC
TRBV10-3	.	TRBJ1-5	.	13	CAISLDLNQPQHF	TGTGCCATCAGCCTGGACCTCAATCAGCCCCAGCATTTT
TRBV19	.	TRBJ1-1	TRBD1	14	CASIRDRTNTEAFF	TGTGCCAGTATCCGGGACAGGACAAACACTGAAGCTTTCTTT
TRBV5-1	few	TRBJ1-5	.	14	CASSLDQGAQPQHF	TGCGCCAGCAGCTTGGATCAGGGAGCTCAGCCCCAGCATTTT
TRBV20-1	.	TRBJ1-5	.	15	CSARVPGTSNQPQHF	TGCAGTGCTAGAGTCCCAGGGACTAGCAATCAGCCCCAGCATTTT